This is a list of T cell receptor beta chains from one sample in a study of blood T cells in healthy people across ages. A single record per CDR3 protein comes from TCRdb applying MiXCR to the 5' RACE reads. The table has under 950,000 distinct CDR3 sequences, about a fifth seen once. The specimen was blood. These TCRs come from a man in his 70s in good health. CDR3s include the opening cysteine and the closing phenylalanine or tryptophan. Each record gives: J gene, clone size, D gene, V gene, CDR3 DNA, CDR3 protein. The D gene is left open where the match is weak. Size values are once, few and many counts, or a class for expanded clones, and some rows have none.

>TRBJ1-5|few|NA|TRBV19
TGTGCCAGTAGGCCAGCCGACAATCAGCCCCAGCATTTT
CASRPADNQPQHF
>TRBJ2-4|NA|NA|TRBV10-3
TGTGCCATCAGTGAGGGGGACCCTGGCATTCAGTACTTC
CAISEGDPGIQYF
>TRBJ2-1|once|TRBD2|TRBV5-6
TGTGCCAGCAGCTTACCCGGGGGGGCTGTGTCCAATGAGCAGTTCTTC
CASSLPGGAVSNEQFF
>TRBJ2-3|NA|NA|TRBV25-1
TGTGCCAGCAGTTCTCCGCCGGGCGGAGATACGCAGTATTTT
CASSSPPGGDTQYF
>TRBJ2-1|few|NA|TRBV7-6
TGTGCCAGCACCAGAGGGGCGGCGAGCTCCTACAATGAGCAGTTCTTC
CASTRGAASSYNEQFF
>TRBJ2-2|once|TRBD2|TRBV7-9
TGTGCCAGCAGCGAAGCGGGACTCCGAACCGGGGAGCTGTTTTTT
CASSEAGLRTGELFF
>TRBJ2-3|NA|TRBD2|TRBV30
TGTGCCTGGACGGAGGGTCTAGCGGAGACAGATACGCAGTATTTT
CAWTEGLAETDTQYF
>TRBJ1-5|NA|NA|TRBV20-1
TGCAGCGCAACAGGAGCCGGGAACCCGAATCAGCCCCAGCATTTT
CSATGAGNPNQPQHF
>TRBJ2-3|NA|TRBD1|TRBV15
TGTGCCACCAGCAGTCGGGACAGGCCTAGCACAGATACGCAGTATTTT
CATSSRDRPSTDTQYF
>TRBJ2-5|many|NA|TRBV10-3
TGTGCCTCCAATGGGCCTCTACAAGAGACCCAGTACTTC
CASNGPLQETQYF
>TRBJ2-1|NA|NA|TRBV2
TGTGCCAGCAGTAGTACCCTAGCTGGCTACAATGAGCAGTTCTTC
CASSSTLAGYNEQFF
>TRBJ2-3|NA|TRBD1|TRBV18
TGTGCCAGCTCAACGGGACAGACAGATACGCAGTATTTT
CASSTGQTDTQYF
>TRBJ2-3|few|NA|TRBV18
TGTGCCAGCTCAATGACTCCCCCAGATACGCAGTATTTT
CASSMTPPDTQYF
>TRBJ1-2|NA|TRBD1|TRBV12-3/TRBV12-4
TGTGCCAGCAGCATTACAGGGGGCCGGGGCTACACCTTC
CASSITGGRGYTF
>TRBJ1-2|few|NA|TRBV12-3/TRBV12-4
TGTGCCAGCAGTTTCGACAGGTATAACTATGGCTACACCTTC
CASSFDRYNYGYTF
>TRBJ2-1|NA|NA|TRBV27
TGTGCCAGCAGTCTCAGGACAAGGGAGGAGTATGAGCAGTTCTTC
CASSLRTREEYEQFF
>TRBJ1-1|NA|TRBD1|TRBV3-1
TGTGCCAGCAGAATCTCGGGACAGAACGAAGCTTTCTTT
CASRISGQNEAFF
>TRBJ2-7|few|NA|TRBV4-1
TGCGCCAGCAGCCAAGATTTACAGGGAGTCTACGAGCAGTACTTC
CASSQDLQGVYEQYF
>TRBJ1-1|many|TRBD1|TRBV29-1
TGCAGCGTGGGGACAGGGGGGAACACTGAAGCTTTCTTT
CSVGTGGNTEAFF
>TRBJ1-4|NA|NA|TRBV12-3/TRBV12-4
TGTGCCAGCCGCGACAGTAATAATGAAAAACTGTTTTTT
CASRDSNNEKLFF
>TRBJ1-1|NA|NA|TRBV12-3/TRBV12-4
TGTGCCAGCAGTTTATGGTCAAACACTGAAGCTTTCTTT
CASSLWSNTEAFF
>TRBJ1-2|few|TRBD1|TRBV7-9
TGTGCCAGCAGCTTAGCCACAGGGGGTGAAGGCTACACCTTC
CASSLATGGEGYTF
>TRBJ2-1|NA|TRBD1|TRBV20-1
TGCAGTGCCACTCCCCCGGACAGGGCGTACAATGAGCAGTTCTTC
CSATPPDRAYNEQFF
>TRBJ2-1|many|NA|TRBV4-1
TGCGCCAGCAGTCTCTCCTTATCGAGCTCCTACAATGAGCAGTTCTTC
CASSLSLSSSYNEQFF
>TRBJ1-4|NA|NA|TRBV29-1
TGCAGCGCCACCACACAAGAAAAACTGTTTTTT
CSATTQEKLFF